This entry concerns a single T cell receptor (beta chain). The record originates from a study of blood T cell repertoires in COVID-19. Looking at the study overall: Samples taken during acute and convalescent COVID-19 were collected in the United States, Italy and Spain. T cells, B-cell-depleted T cells, or PBMCs provided the cDNA or gDNA that served as material.

The protocol was immunoSEQ multiplex PCR, while the TCRdb copy is restricted to in-frame clones and leaves out a portion. The sample records 150,000 or so clones, around 81% being singletons. V gave up 7 bases and J gave up 6 bases; unmatched junction bases: 4. The germline V gene has CDR1 MNHEY and CDR2 SMNVEV (reference sequence). This CDR3 spans 13 amino acids. The source material was peripheral blood. The sequence derives from a woman in her sixties with acute or convalescent COVID-19. The chain has TRBV27 and TRBJ2-1, with 9 bases aligning to TRBD1. DNA for the CDR3: TGTGCCAGCAACGGACAGGGGCGCAATGAGCAGTTCTTC. This codes for CASNGQGRNEQFF.